Shown below are 26 T cell receptor beta chains from a single sample sequenced in a study of blood T cell repertoires in COVID-19. Sequenced by immunoSEQ multiplex PCR; TCRdb stores in-frame clones only, minus some. The profile covers approximately 210,000 clones, with roughly nine tenths appearing a single time and 0.72% taken by the ten largest. The sequenced sample consisted of peripheral blood. The receptors derive from a man between 35 and 55 years old with acute or convalescent COVID-19.

The chain carries TRBV5-6 and TRBJ1-1; 7 positions match TRBD1. CDR3 length equals 15 residues. The trim removed 1 base at V and 3 bases at J, leaving 6 bases unmatched. CDR1 and CDR2 from the germline V gene are SGHDT and YYEEEE. Here the CDR3 DNA reads TGTGCCAGCAGCTTGATAGACAGGGTGGACACTGAAGCTTTCTTT. It translates to CASSLIDRVDTEAFF.

The chain couples TRBV9 to TRBJ2-1, with 9 bases identical to TRBD2. Losses at the gene ends were 0 bases for V and 6 bases for J; bases not matched to a gene: 7. Germline values: CDR1 SGDLS, CDR2 YYNGEE. The CDR3 extends over 16 amino acids. CDR3 protein: CASSVVPAGGSNEQFF. CDR3 in DNA: TGTGCCAGCAGCGTAGTTCCAGCGGGGGGCAGCAATGAGCAGTTCTTC.

The chain carries TRBV24-1 and TRBJ2-2; a weak D match, TRBD1 (6 bases). The germline V and J ends were trimmed by 1 base and 8 bases, with 10 bases remaining between them. Germline V lookup: CDR1 KGHDR, CDR2 SFDVKD. The CDR3 covers 14 residues. CDR3 in amino acids: CATSDLPGTGELFF. CDR3 nucleotide sequence: TGTGCCACCAGTGATTTACCTGGGACAGGGGAGCTGTTTTTT.

This rearrangement joins TRBV6-2 or TRBV6-3 to TRBJ2-3; 13 bases fit TRBD2. The CDR3 consists of 16 residues. The germline CDR1 and CDR2 sequences are MNHEY and SVGEGT. V lost 6 bases, J lost 6 bases, and 9 bases stayed unmatched. CDR3 in amino acids: CASSRYTSGGADTQYF. DNA for the CDR3: TGTGCCAGCAGCCGATATACTAGCGGGGGGGCGGATACGCAGTATTTT.

The V gene is TRBV5-4, the J gene TRBJ2-7; maybe TRBD1 (5 bases). The germline V gene has CDR1 SGHNT and CDR2 YYREEE (reference sequence). V was pared by 0 bases and J by 1 base, with 11 bases between. CDR3 size: 15 residues. The CDR3 nucleotides are TGTGCCAGCAGCTTGGGAACAGGTTCGTCCTACGAGCAGTACTTC. Its protein is CASSLGTGSSYEQYF. The entire variable domain, with the rest obtained from reference TRBV5-4 and TRBJ2-7, is as follows: ETGVTQSPTHLIKTRGQQVTLRCSSQSGHNTVSWYQQALGQGPQFIFQYYREEENGRGNFPPRFSGLQFPNYSSELNVNALELDDSALYLCASSLGTGSSYEQYFGPGTRLTVT.

This clone was observed once. The rearrangement uses TRBV9 and TRBJ2-2; D is unclear. CDR3 length: 14 amino acids. V was pared by 3 bases and J by 2 bases, with 8 bases between. Looked up from germline, CDR1 is SGDLS and CDR2 is YYNGEE. The CDR3 loop reads CASSALTNTGELFF. CDR3 coding DNA: TGTGCCAGCAGCGCCCTTACAAACACCGGGGAGCTGTTTTTT.

V is TRBV19 and J is TRBJ2-3; D uncertain. With 6 bases removed from V and 4 bases from J, the gap between germline ends came to 11 bases. The CDR3 totals 13 residues. Germline assignment: CDR1 LNHDA and CDR2 SQIVND (reference sequence). This CDR3 is CASSTGAADTQYF. CDR3 bases: TGTGCCAGTAGCACTGGTGCGGCAGATACGCAGTATTTT. Complete variable domain (other parts from reference TRBV19 and TRBJ2-3): DGGITQSPKYLFRKEGQNVTLSCEQNLNHDAMYWYRQDPGQGLRLIYYSQIVNDFQKGDIAEGYSVSREKKESFPLTVTSAQKNPTAFYLCASSTGAADTQYFGPGTRLTVL.

The chain recombines TRBV28 with TRBJ1-4; 7 bases are a match to TRBD1. V gave up 1 base and J gave up 5 bases; unmatched junction bases: 4. The CDR3 is 15 amino acids. Germline assignment: CDR1 MDHEN and CDR2 SYDVKM. This CDR3 reads CASSLLTGINEKLFF. CDR3 nucleotide sequence: TGTGCCAGCAGTTTATTGACAGGGATCAATGAAAAACTGTTTTTT.

The chain uses TRBV4-3 and TRBJ2-7; D gene uncertain. The CDR3 is made up of 15 amino acids. Germline loops: CDR1 LGHNA, CDR2 YSLEER. Trimming left V 1 base short and J 4 bases short, with 14 bases between. CDR3 sequence reads: CASSQGTHREYEQYF. The CDR3 nucleotides are TGCGCCAGCAGCCAAGGCACCCATCGAGAATACGAGCAGTACTTC.

This clone was recorded once. The V call is TRBV13, the J call TRBJ2-6; the D is unclear. Germline V gene lookup returns CDR1 PRHDT and CDR2 FYEKMQ (reference sequence). With 4 bases removed from V and 3 bases from J, the gap between germline ends came to 4 bases. This CDR3 has 13 residues. The CDR3 nucleotides are TGTGCCAGCAGCTCGGGTGGGGCCAACGTCCTGACTTTC. Its protein product is CASSSGGANVLTF. The variable domain in full, with the rest retrieved from reference TRBV13 and TRBJ2-6, is AAGVIQSPRHLIKEKRETATLKCYPIPRHDTVYWYQQGPGQDPQFLISFYEKMQSDKGSIPDRFSAQQFSDYHSELNMSSLELGDSALYFCASSSGGANVLTFGAGSRLTVL.

The V and J genes are TRBV7-9 and TRBJ2-5; TRBD2 is a possible D gene (5 bases). CDR1 and CDR2 from the germline V gene are SEHNR and FQNEAQ (reference sequence). Trimming pared 4 bases from V and 5 bases from J, leaving 14 bases between. The CDR3 loop spans 14 amino acids. DNA for the CDR3: TGTGCCAGCAGCTCCGAGGTGGCGGGCGAGACCCAGTACTTC. Protein product: CASSSEVAGETQYF.

J is TRBJ2-7 and V is TRBV12-3 or TRBV12-4; the D gene is possibly TRBD2 (5 bases). V was clipped by 6 bases and J by 4 bases, with 10 bases between them. There are 12 residues in the CDR3. The CDR3 sequence: CASSRTSYEQYF. CDR3 sequence (DNA): TGTGCCAGCAGCCGTACTAGTTACGAGCAGTACTTC.

The rearrangement joins TRBV3-1 (or the pseudogene TRBV3-2) to TRBJ1-4; D might be TRBD1 (5 bases). CDR1 and CDR2 (germline): LGHDT, YNNKEL (reference sequence). The germline V and J ends were trimmed by 5 bases and 0 bases, with 13 bases remaining between them. This CDR3 comprises 16 residues. The CDR3 DNA reads TGTGCCAGCAGCGCCCGAGGGACTGCAACTAATGAAAAACTGTTTTTT. Protein: CASSARGTATNEKLFF.

The genes are TRBV5-1 and TRBJ1-2, with 8 bases lining up with TRBD1. Germline V gene sequence: CDR1 SGHRS, CDR2 YFSETQ. The length of the CDR3 is 16 residues. With 0 bases clipped from V and 0 bases from J, the junction kept 4 bases outside the gene matches. The CDR3 is CASSLGAGGSNYGYTF. CDR3 DNA: TGCGCCAGCAGCTTGGGGGCAGGGGGCTCTAACTATGGCTACACCTTC.

The chain carries TRBV5-8 and TRBJ1-5, with TRBD1 as a possible D gene (6 bases). Trimming took off 6 bases at V and 4 bases at J, with 17 bases between the two ends. This CDR3 is built from 15 residues. The germline V gene encodes CDR1 SGHTS and CDR2 YDEGEE. CDR3 in amino acids: CASTPEGQGNQPQHF. The CDR3 bases are TGTGCCAGCACCCCAGAGGGTCAGGGGAATCAGCCCCAGCATTTT.

The chain carries TRBV6-6 and TRBJ1-1; TRBD1 aligns across 8 bases. The CDR3 runs 15 residues. Germline V gene data show CDR1 as MNHNY and CDR2 as SVGAGI (reference sequence). J gave up 3 bases and V 2 bases, and 5 bases lay outside the gene matches. CDR3 sequence reads: CASSYGQGRDTEAFF. CDR3 sequence (DNA): TGTGCCAGCAGTTACGGACAGGGCCGTGACACTGAAGCTTTCTTT.

V usage is TRBV5-1 and J usage is TRBJ2-3; weak D call: TRBD2 (5 bases). The CDR3 totals 14 residues. The V and J ends lost 3 bases and 2 bases respectively, with 10 bases between them. Looked up from germline, CDR1 is SGHRS and CDR2 is YFSETQ. The CDR3 loop reads CASSSGLLTDTQYF. CDR3 nucleotides: TGCGCCAGCAGCTCGGGATTGCTCACAGATACGCAGTATTTT.

The chain employs TRBV24-1 and TRBJ2-6; TRBD1 aligns across 7 bases. V shed 4 bases and J 4 bases; nucleotides not matched to a gene: 6. CDR1 and CDR2 (germline): KGHDR, SFDVKD. This CDR3 spans 16 amino acids. The CDR3 is CATSDQTGQGANVLTF. For the CDR3, the DNA is TGTGCCACCAGTGACCAGACAGGGCAAGGGGCCAACGTCCTGACTTTC.

The chain uses TRBV7-9 and TRBJ2-7; TRBD1 matches 7 bases. The CDR3 is 14 residues long. J gave up 1 base and V 6 bases, and 6 bases lay outside the gene matches. Germline CDR1 and CDR2: SEHNR and FQNEAQ (reference sequence). The CDR3 DNA reads TGTGCCAGCAGTATTCAGGGGGTATCCTACGAGCAGTACTTC. It is translated as CASSIQGVSYEQYF.

The CDR3 reads CASSSFITSGRAYNEQFF. In DNA, the CDR3 is TGTGCCAGCAGCTCGTTTATTACTAGCGGGAGGGCCTACAATGAGCAGTTCTTC. The chain has TRBV7-2 and TRBJ2-1; the match to TRBD2 covers 13 bases. Germline lookup yields CDR1 SGHTA and CDR2 FQGNSA. With V trimmed by 4 bases and J by 2 bases, 8 bases remained unmatched. The CDR3 spans 18 residues.

The genes are TRBV18 and TRBJ1-5, with TRBD1 as a possible D gene (5 bases). Germline values: CDR1 KGHSH, CDR2 LQKENI. The CDR3 is 14 amino acids. The V and J ends lost 2 bases and 5 bases respectively, with 10 bases between them. The CDR3 loop reads CASSPTGRHQPQHF. DNA of the CDR3: TGTGCCAGCTCACCAACAGGACGGCATCAGCCCCAGCATTTT.

The chain is built from TRBV3-1 (or the pseudogene TRBV3-2) and TRBJ2-1, with 13 bases matching TRBD2. The CDR3 is 17 amino acids. The V gene's germline CDR1 is LGHDT and CDR2 YNNKEL (reference sequence). Unmatched junction bases numbered 4, after V lost 4 bases and J lost 1 base. For the CDR3, the DNA is TGTGCCAGCAGCCGAATACTAGCGGGAGGGTCCTACAATGAGCAGTTCTTC. It is translated as CASSRILAGGSYNEQFF.

The table lists this clone with a few counts. The chain uses TRBV10-3 and TRBJ1-6; D unresolved. The CDR3 has 14 residues. Germline CDR1 reads ENHRY; CDR2 reads SYGVKD. V lost 7 bases, J lost 5 bases, and 12 bases lay in between. The CDR3 loop is CAINRGSDNSPLHF. CDR3 bases: TGTGCCATCAACCGGGGTAGTGATAATTCACCCCTCCACTTT.

V is TRBV6-5 and J is TRBJ2-3, with D tentatively TRBD2 (5 bases). The CDR3 totals 15 residues. Germline V gene lookup returns CDR1 MNHEY and CDR2 SVGAGI. Between the trimmed V and J ends, which lost 7 bases and 0 bases, there was a span of 14 bases. The CDR3 spells CASTYLGGSTDTQYF. CDR3 coding DNA: TGTGCCAGCACCTACCTAGGAGGTAGCACAGATACGCAGTATTTT.

The chain links TRBV19 to TRBJ1-2, with 11 bases that match TRBD1. CDR1 is LNHDA, CDR2 SQIVND, per germline (reference sequence). V lost 4 bases, J lost 2 bases, and 3 bases stayed unmatched. The CDR3 has 15 residues. The CDR3 region has the DNA TGTGCCAGTAGTAGTGGGACAGGGGGGAACTATGGCTACACCTTC. It specifies CASSSGTGGNYGYTF.

The chain has TRBV5-6 and TRBJ2-1; 8 nucleotides agree with TRBD2. V gave up 4 bases and J gave up 13 bases; unmatched junction bases: 7. The CDR3 has 12 residues. CDR1 and CDR2 (germline): SGHDT, YYEEEE. This CDR3 reads CASSRSSGGQFF. Here the CDR3 DNA reads TGTGCCAGCAGCCGTTCCAGCGGGGGACAGTTCTTC.